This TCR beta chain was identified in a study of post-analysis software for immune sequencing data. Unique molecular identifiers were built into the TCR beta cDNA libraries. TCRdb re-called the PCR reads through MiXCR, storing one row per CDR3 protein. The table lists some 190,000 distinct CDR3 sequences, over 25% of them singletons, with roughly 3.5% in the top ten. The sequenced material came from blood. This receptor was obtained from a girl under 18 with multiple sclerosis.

The CDR3 coding sequence is TGCGCCAGCAGCCTCCTCGACTATGAGCAGTACTTC. Translating gives CASSLLDYEQYF. The rearrangement uses TRBV5-1 and TRBJ2-5; D possibly corresponds to TRBD2 (5 bases). Germline V gene lookup returns CDR1 SGHRS and CDR2 YFSETQ. The CDR3 length is 12 residues. The V gene lost 4 bases and the J gene lost 11 bases, with 15 bases spanning the gap. Complete variable domain (other parts from reference TRBV5-1 and TRBJ2-5): KAGVTQTPRYLIKTRGQQVTLSCSPISGHRSVSWYQQTPGQGLQFLFEYFSETQRNKGNFPGRFSGRQFSNSRSEMNVSTLELGDSALYLCASSLLDYEQYFGPGTRLLVL.